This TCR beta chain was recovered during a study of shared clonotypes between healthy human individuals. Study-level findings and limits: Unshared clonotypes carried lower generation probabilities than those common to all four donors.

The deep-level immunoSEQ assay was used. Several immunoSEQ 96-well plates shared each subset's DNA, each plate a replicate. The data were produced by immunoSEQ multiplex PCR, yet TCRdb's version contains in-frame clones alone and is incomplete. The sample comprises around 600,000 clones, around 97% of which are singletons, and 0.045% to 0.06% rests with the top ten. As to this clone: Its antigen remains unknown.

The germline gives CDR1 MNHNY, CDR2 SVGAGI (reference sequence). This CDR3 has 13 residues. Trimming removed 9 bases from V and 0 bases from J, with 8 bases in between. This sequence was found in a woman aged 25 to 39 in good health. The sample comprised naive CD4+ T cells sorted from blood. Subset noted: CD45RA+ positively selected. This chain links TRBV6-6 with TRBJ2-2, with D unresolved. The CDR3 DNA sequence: TGTGCCAGTAAGCTCGCGAACACCGGGGAGCTGTTTTTT. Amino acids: CASKLANTGELFF.